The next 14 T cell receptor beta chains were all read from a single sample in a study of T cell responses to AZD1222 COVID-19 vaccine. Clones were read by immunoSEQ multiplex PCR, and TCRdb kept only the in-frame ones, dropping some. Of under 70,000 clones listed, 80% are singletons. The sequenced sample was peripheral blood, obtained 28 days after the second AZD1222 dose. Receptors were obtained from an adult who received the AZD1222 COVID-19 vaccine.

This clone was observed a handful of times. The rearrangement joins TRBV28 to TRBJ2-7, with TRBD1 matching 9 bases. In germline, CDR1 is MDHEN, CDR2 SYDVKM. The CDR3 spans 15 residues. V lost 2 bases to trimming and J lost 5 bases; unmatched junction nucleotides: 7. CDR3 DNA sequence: TGTGCCAGCAGTTTACCCGGGACAGGGAATGACGAGCAGTACTTC. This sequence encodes CASSLPGTGNDEQYF. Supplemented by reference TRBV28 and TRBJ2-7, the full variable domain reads DVKVTQSSRYLVKRTGEKVFLECVQDMDHENMFWYRQDPGLGLRLIYFSYDVKMKEKGDIPEGYSVSREKKERFSLILESASTNQTSMYLCASSLPGTGNDEQYFGPGTRLTVT.

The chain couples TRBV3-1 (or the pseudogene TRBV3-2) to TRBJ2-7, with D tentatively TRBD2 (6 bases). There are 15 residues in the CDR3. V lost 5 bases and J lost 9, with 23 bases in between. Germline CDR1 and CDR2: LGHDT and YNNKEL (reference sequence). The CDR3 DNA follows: TGTGCCAGCAGCAAAGCGGGTGTGGGCCTACGAGTGCAGTACTTC. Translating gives CASSKAGVGLRVQYF.

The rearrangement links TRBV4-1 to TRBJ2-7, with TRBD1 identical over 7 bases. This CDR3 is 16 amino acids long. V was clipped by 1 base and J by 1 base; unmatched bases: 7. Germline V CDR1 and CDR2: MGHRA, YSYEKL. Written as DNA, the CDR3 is TGCGCCAGCAGCCAAGTAGACAGGGCTGGGTCCTACGAGCAGTACGTC. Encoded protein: CASSQVDRAGSYEQYV.

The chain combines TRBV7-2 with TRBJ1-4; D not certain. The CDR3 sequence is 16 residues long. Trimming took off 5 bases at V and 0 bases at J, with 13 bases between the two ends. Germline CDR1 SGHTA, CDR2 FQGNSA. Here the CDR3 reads CASSQQLFTTNEKLFF. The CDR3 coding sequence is TGTGCCAGCAGCCAACAGCTCTTCACAACTAATGAAAAACTGTTTTTT.

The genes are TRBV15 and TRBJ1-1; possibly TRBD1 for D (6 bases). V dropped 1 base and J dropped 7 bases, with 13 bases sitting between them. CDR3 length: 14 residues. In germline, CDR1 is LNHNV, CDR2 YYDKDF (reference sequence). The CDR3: CATSRGDKMGEAFF. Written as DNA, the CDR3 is TGTGCCACCAGCAGAGGGGACAAAATGGGTGAAGCTTTCTTT.

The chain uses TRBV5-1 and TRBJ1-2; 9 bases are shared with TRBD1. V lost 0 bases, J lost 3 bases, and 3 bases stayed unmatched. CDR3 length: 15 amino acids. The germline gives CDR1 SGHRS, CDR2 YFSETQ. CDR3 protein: CASSLERQGDYGYTF. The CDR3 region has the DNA TGCGCCAGCAGCTTGGAGCGACAGGGGGACTATGGCTACACCTTC. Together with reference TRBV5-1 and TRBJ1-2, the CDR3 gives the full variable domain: KAGVTQTPRYLIKTRGQQVTLSCSPISGHRSVSWYQQTPGQGLQFLFEYFSETQRNKGNFPGRFSGRQFSNSRSEMNVSTLELGDSALYLCASSLERQGDYGYTFGSGTRLTVV.

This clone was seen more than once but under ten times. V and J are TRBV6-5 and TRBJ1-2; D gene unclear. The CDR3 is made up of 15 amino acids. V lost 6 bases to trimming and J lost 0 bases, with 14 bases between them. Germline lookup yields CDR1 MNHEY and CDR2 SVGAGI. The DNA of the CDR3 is TGTGCCAGCAGCCCCGGGCTGGGCTCTAACTATGGCTACACCTTC. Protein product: CASSPGLGSNYGYTF.

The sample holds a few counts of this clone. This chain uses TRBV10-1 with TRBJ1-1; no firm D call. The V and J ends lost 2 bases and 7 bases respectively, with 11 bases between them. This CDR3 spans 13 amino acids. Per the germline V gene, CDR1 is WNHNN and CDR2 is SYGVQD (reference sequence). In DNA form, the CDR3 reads TGCGCCAGCAGTGAGACTTTGGGTGGTGAAGCTTTCTTT. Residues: CASSETLGGEAFF.

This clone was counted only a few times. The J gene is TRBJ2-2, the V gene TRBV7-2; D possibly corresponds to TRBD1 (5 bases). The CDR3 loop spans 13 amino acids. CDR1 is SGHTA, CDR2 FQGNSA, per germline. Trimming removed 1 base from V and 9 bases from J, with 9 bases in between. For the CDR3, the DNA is TGTGCCAGCAGCTTAGACCAGGGTCGGGAGCTGTTTTTT. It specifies CASSLDQGRELFF.

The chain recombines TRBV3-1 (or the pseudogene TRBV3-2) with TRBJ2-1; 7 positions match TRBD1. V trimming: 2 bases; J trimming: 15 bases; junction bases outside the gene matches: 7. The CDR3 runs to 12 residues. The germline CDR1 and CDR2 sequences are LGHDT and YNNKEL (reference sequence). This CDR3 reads CASSQSDRVPFF. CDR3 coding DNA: TGTGCCAGCAGCCAATCTGACAGGGTTCCGTTCTTC.

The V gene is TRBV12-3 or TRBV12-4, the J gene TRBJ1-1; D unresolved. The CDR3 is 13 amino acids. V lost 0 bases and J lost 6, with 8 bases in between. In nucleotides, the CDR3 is TGTGCCAGCAGTTTAGCCGGGATGGCTGAAGCTTTCTTT. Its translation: CASSLAGMAEAFF.

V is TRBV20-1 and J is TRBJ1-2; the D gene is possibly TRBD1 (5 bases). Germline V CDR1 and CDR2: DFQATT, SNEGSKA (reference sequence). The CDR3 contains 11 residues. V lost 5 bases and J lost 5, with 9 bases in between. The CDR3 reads CSARDYYGYTF. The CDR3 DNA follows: TGCAGTGCTCGGGACTATTATGGCTACACCTTC.

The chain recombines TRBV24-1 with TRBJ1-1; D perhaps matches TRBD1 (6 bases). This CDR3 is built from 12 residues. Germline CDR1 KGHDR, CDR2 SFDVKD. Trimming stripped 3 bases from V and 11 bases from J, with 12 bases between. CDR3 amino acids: CATSDEGRGAFF. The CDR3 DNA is TGTGCCACCAGTGATGAGGGCAGGGGTGCTTTCTTT.

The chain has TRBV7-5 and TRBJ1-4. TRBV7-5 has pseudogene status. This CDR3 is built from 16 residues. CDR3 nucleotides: TGTGTCAGAAGCTTAGTGGGGGGAGCAACTAATGAAAAACTGTTTTTT. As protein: CVRSLVGGATNEKLFF.